This TCR beta chain was captured by sequencing in a study of T-cell memory formation after mild COVID-19. Study at large: Most TCR clusters belonged to a single donor.

Only a few counts were recorded for this clonotype. One entry per CDR3 protein results from TCRdb running MiXCR on the 5' RACE reads. The data contain roughly 560,000 distinct CDR3 sequences, roughly 20% of them singletons. This CDR3 has 16 amino acids. V was cut by 7 bases and J by 0 bases, with 18 bases left in between. The germline V gene encodes CDR1 MNHNS and CDR2 SASEGT. The sequenced sample was PBMCs or a T cell subset sorted from them (not recorded which). The receptor was isolated from an adult woman who had mild COVID-19 (a few samples of this study predate the infection). Cell type and time point are not known. The chain combines TRBV6-1 with TRBJ1-1, with D unclear. Here the CDR3 DNA reads TGTGCCAGCAAATTGTTGACGTGGTCCATGAACACTGAAGCTTTCTTT. Translated: CASKLLTWSMNTEAFF.